The rows below give T cell receptor beta chains drawn from one sample of a study of blood T cell repertoires in COVID-19. The data were produced by immunoSEQ multiplex PCR, yet TCRdb's version contains in-frame clones alone and is incomplete. Of 200,000 to 300,000 clones in the sample, roughly 86% were seen once. Sequences were obtained from PBMCs or T cells enriched from blood (not recorded which). All receptors derive from a woman younger than 45 with acute COVID-19. Both conserved end residues are part of each CDR3. D genes are given only for firm matches. A clone size is listed for some rows: how often the clone was seen (once, few, many), or a class if it is expanded.

TRBV5-1	TRBJ2-2	NA	NA	TGCGCCAGCAGCTTTGGGGCGGTCGGCACCGGGGAGCTGTTTTTT	CASSFGAVGTGELFF
TRBV27	TRBJ2-7	NA	NA	TGTGCCAGCAGCCTGGGGGGACCGAGCTCCTACGAGCAGTACTTC	CASSLGGPSSYEQYF
TRBV7-6	TRBJ1-5	NA	NA	TGTGCCAGCAGCTTAGGGACAGCGAGGTTCTATCAGCCCCAGCATTTT	CASSLGTARFYQPQHF
TRBV6-2/TRBV6-3	TRBJ2-7	NA	NA	TGTGCCAGCAGCCACAGCTACGAGCAGTACTTC	CASSHSYEQYF
TRBV9	TRBJ1-4	NA	NA	TGTGCCAGCAGCCCCGGGACTGCCCTTAATGAAAAACTGTTTTTT	CASSPGTALNEKLFF
TRBV4-3	TRBJ1-1	NA	NA	TGCGCCAGCAGCCCCCAGGTTGGAATGAACACTGAAGCTTTCTTT	CASSPQVGMNTEAFF
TRBV7-8	TRBJ2-2	NA	NA	TGTGCCAGCAGCTTACTCCCCCCCGGCACAGGGCTCACCGGGGAGCTGTTTTTT	CASSLLPPGTGLTGELFF
TRBV12-3/TRBV12-4	TRBJ2-7	TRBD1	NA	TGTGCCAGCAGCCGACAGGGCTACGAGCAGTACTTC	CASSRQGYEQYF
TRBV27	TRBJ2-2	NA	NA	TGTGCCAGCAGTTTACGCGGGGTAGAAACCAGGGAGCTGTTTTTT	CASSLRGVETRELFF
TRBV5-1	TRBJ1-5	TRBD1	NA	TGCGCCAGCAGCCGGGCCGGGACAGGGGGCTTTCAGCCCCAGCATTTT	CASSRAGTGGFQPQHF
TRBV23-1	TRBJ1-3	NA	once	TGCGCCAGCAGTCAATCCCCGGCGTCGGGGGGGCAAACGATTGGAAACACCATATATTTT	CASSQSPASGGQTIGNTIYF
TRBV19	TRBJ1-4	NA	NA	TGTGCCAGTACCCCCCTCAGGGGTGGTAATGAAAAACTGTTTTTT	CASTPLRGGNEKLFF
TRBV19	TRBJ1-1	NA	NA	TGTGCCAGTACCGTTGACACTGAAGCTTTCTTT	CASTVDTEAFF
TRBV15	TRBJ1-4	NA	NA	TGTGCCACCAGCAGAGGGCACGTTAATGAAAAACTGTTTTTT	CATSRGHVNEKLFF
TRBV11-2	TRBJ2-7	TRBD1	once	TGTGCCAGCGACCGGGACAGGGGAGGCGAGCAGTACTTC	CASDRDRGGEQYF
TRBV7-9	TRBJ2-5	NA	NA	TGTGCCAGCAGCTTAGCGGGACAAGGCCCGGAGACCCAGTACTTC	CASSLAGQGPETQYF
TRBV6-5	TRBJ1-5	TRBD1	NA	TGTGCCAGCCGGATGGGACAGAATCAGCCCCAGCATTTT	CASRMGQNQPQHF
TRBV4-3	TRBJ2-3	NA	NA	TGCGCCAGCAGCCAAGCGACTGGGGATACGCAGTATTTT	CASSQATGDTQYF
TRBV18	TRBJ1-1	TRBD1	NA	TGTGCCAGCTCACCCCAACAGGGGGACACTGAAGCTTTCTTT	CASSPQQGDTEAFF
TRBV12-5	TRBJ1-4	NA	NA	TGTGCTAGTGGTTTTCTCGGGGAAAAACTGTTTTTT	CASGFLGEKLFF
TRBV12-3/TRBV12-4	TRBJ1-1	NA	NA	TGTGCCAGCAGTGGAGGGTGGAACACTGAAGCTTTCTTT	CASSGGWNTEAFF
TRBV3-1/TRBV3-2	TRBJ1-2	NA	NA	TGTGCCAGCAGACTAATGGGTAGAGCCTATGGCTACACCTTC	CASRLMGRAYGYTF
TRBV24-1	TRBJ2-2	NA	NA	TGTGCCACCAGTCAGGGCGCCGGGGAGCTGTTTTTT	CATSQGAGELFF
TRBV6-2/TRBV6-3	TRBJ1-1	NA	NA	TGTGCCAGCAGCTCTTATCTAACTAACACTGAAGCTTTCTTT	CASSSYLTNTEAFF
TRBV6-5	TRBJ1-5	NA	NA	TGTGCCAGCAGGCAAACAGGGCTGGGTCAGCCCCAGCATTTT	CASRQTGLGQPQHF